This is a list of T cell receptor beta chains from one sample in a study of cytomegalovirus exposure and HLA in healthy donors. The repertoire was sequenced with immunoSEQ multiplex PCR; TCRdb's copy has only in-frame clones and lacks some. The table lists fewer than 200,000 clones, around 85% of them singletons. Sequences were obtained from PBMCs. The origin of the receptors is a man aged 18 to 35 in good health and CMV-seropositive. Each CDR3 is given with its conserved first and last residue. The D gene is left open where the match is weak. Part of the rows lack a size; the others show once, few, many or a class for expanded clones.

j_gene: TRBJ1-1
v_gene: TRBV7-8
d_gene: -
abundance: -
CDR3nt: TGTGCCAGCAGGGAGGACACTGAAGCTTTCTTT
CDR3aa: CASREDTEAFF

j_gene: TRBJ1-1
v_gene: TRBV4-1
d_gene: -
abundance: -
CDR3nt: TGCGCCAGCAGCCAGACGGAGGGGTTGGGCACTGAAGCTTTCTTT
CDR3aa: CASSQTEGLGTEAFF

j_gene: TRBJ2-1
v_gene: TRBV11-2
d_gene: TRBD1
abundance: -
CDR3nt: TGTGCCAGCAGCATAGGGACAGGGGGGTACAATGAGCAGTTCTTC
CDR3aa: CASSIGTGGYNEQFF

j_gene: TRBJ2-7
v_gene: TRBV27
d_gene: -
abundance: -
CDR3nt: TGTGCCAGCACCCGCGGGGGGCAGGGGGGCGAGCAGTACTTC
CDR3aa: CASTRGGQGGEQYF

j_gene: TRBJ2-3
v_gene: TRBV9
d_gene: TRBD2
abundance: -
CDR3nt: TGTGCCAGCAGCGTAGATCGGAGCGGGAGGGGAACAGATACGCAGTATTTT
CDR3aa: CASSVDRSGRGTDTQYF

j_gene: TRBJ1-2
v_gene: TRBV10-2
d_gene: -
abundance: -
CDR3nt: TGCGCCAGCAGTGCGGTGGACACCTATGGCTACACCTTC
CDR3aa: CASSAVDTYGYTF

j_gene: TRBJ2-1
v_gene: TRBV28
d_gene: -
abundance: -
CDR3nt: -
CDR3aa: CASSLWGAGAFF

j_gene: TRBJ1-1
v_gene: TRBV28
d_gene: TRBD1
abundance: few
CDR3nt: TGTGCCAGCAGCCCGGGACAGCTGAACACTGAAGCTTTCTTT
CDR3aa: CASSPGQLNTEAFF

j_gene: TRBJ1-5
v_gene: TRBV2
d_gene: TRBD1
abundance: -
CDR3nt: TGTGCCAGTAGCTTACAGGGGGGGGACCAGCCCCAGCATTTT
CDR3aa: CASSLQGGDQPQHF

j_gene: TRBJ2-5
v_gene: TRBV5-1
d_gene: -
abundance: -
CDR3nt: TGCGCCAGCAGCTGGAACGGGAGACAAGAGACCCAGTACTTC
CDR3aa: CASSWNGRQETQYF

j_gene: TRBJ2-1
v_gene: TRBV30
d_gene: -
abundance: -
CDR3nt: TGTGCCTGGGATGGGGGCAGCACTCACAATGAGCAGTTCTTC
CDR3aa: CAWDGGSTHNEQFF

j_gene: TRBJ2-2
v_gene: TRBV5-1
d_gene: TRBD1
abundance: -
CDR3nt: TGCGCCAGCAGCTCCCCGGGACAGGGAAACACCGGGGAGCTGTTTTTT
CDR3aa: CASSSPGQGNTGELFF

j_gene: TRBJ1-5
v_gene: TRBV28
d_gene: TRBD1
abundance: -
CDR3nt: TGTGCCAGCAGTCCACGACAGGGGGGTCAGCCCCAGCATTTT
CDR3aa: CASSPRQGGQPQHF